This record concerns one T cell receptor beta chain sequence. Antigen specificity is unknown. The sample comes from a study of T cell clonotyping in hematopoietic cell transplantation. Study-level information: Pretransplant recipient samples were taken after cytoreduction. General study findings and limits: Without cell sorting, CD4 versus CD8 contributions remain unresolved. After transplant, recipient diversity fell while pathologically expanded clonotypes grew through day 180.

Described time point: recipient sample about 28 days before transplant, after cytoreduction. This CDR3 has 12 amino acids. In germline, CDR1 is GTSNPN, CDR2 SVGIG (reference sequence). V lost 5 bases and J 9 bases, leaving 14 bases between the germline ends. Clones were sequenced by immunoSEQ multiplex PCR, and TCRdb holds only the in-frame ones, with some missing. In the table there are approximately 26,000 clones, about 92% of which are singletons. The source was peripheral blood mononuclear cells, collected before stem cell transplant. The chain has TRBV30 and TRBJ2-4; perhaps D is TRBD1 or TRBD2 (5 bases each). This receptor was taken from a man over 45 with acute myeloid leukemia. Some clones in this sample may be carry-over from other donors' samples. As DNA, the CDR3 is TGTGCCTGGGGGACCCATAGGGGCATTCAGTACTTC. It translates to CAWGTHRGIQYF.